The 27 T cell receptor beta chains below come from one sample, sequenced in a study of cytomegalovirus exposure and HLA in healthy donors. This PCR relied on a set of 60 Vbeta primers and 13 Jbeta primers. Data came from immunoSEQ multiplex PCR; TCRdb stores just in-frame clones and leaves some out. The data show under 200,000 clones, around 86% seen once. Sequencing used PBMCs. These receptors came from a woman aged 18-30 years in good health and CMV-seronegative.

This sequence joins TRBV5-1 and TRBJ2-7; 9 bases fit TRBD2. The V gene's germline CDR1 is SGHRS and CDR2 YFSETQ. J lost 3 bases, V lost 5 bases, and 12 bases had no gene match. CDR3 size: 16 residues. This chain's CDR3 is CASSPGTSPAYYEQYF. DNA of the CDR3: TGCGCCAGCAGTCCTGGGACTAGCCCGGCGTACTACGAGCAGTACTTC.

V is TRBV27 and J is TRBJ1-1; TRBD1 might be the D (5 bases). The CDR3 is 13 residues long. V lost 9 bases, J lost 7 bases, and 18 bases lay in between. The V gene's germline CDR1 is MNHEY and CDR2 SMNVEV (reference sequence). The DNA of the CDR3 is TGTGCCAGTAGAACAGGAGCTTACGGTGAAGCTTTCTTT. Translated: CASRTGAYGEAFF.

The CDR3 protein is CASNLPGGETQYF. CDR3 nucleotide sequence: TGTGCCAGCAACCTCCCGGGGGGAGAGACCCAGTACTTC. This chain links TRBV28 with TRBJ2-5, with TRBD2 identical over 7 bases. The CDR3 loop spans 13 amino acids. Trimming cost V 7 bases and J 4 bases; bases outside gene matches: 6. Germline V gene sequence: CDR1 MDHEN, CDR2 SYDVKM.

The chain uses TRBV6-5 and TRBJ2-7; 8 nucleotides line up with TRBD2. V lost 0 bases to trimming and J lost 6 bases; unmatched junction nucleotides: 10. The CDR3 runs to 16 residues. Germline V gene lookup returns CDR1 MNHEY and CDR2 SVGAGI. The CDR3 DNA is TGTGCCAGCAGTTACTCGCCCACGGGGCTAGCGGGCGAGCAGTACTTC. Its translation is CASSYSPTGLAGEQYF.

The genes are TRBV2 and TRBJ2-1, with 9 bases matching TRBD1. In germline, CDR1 is SNHLY, CDR2 FYNNEI. The CDR3 extends over 15 amino acids. Trimming cost V 6 bases and J 8 bases; bases outside gene matches: 11. In DNA, the CDR3 is TGTGCCAGCAGAGCGAACAGGGGGCAGAGCTATGAGCAGTTCTTC. This encodes CASRANRGQSYEQFF. Complete variable domain (other parts from reference TRBV2 and TRBJ2-1): EPEVTQTPSHQVTQMGQEVILRCVPISNHLYFYWYRQILGQKVEFLVSFYNNEISEKSEIFDDQFSVERPDGSNFTLKIRSTKLEDSAMYFCASRANRGQSYEQFFGPGTRLTVL.

This chain links TRBV30 with TRBJ1-1; D not certain. V dropped 5 bases and J dropped 4 bases, with 8 bases sitting between them. The CDR3 has 11 amino acids. The V gene's germline CDR1 is GTSNPN and CDR2 SVGIG (reference sequence). The CDR3 nucleotides are TGTGCCTGGGGCCCCAGCACTGAAGCTTTCTTT. It codes for CAWGPSTEAFF.

The rearrangement links TRBV14 to TRBJ2-5, with D tentatively TRBD2 (6 bases). The CDR3 loop spans 14 amino acids. V was clipped by 1 base and J by 2 bases, with 8 bases between them. Germline V gene sequence: CDR1 SGHDN, CDR2 FVKESK. The CDR3 DNA follows: TGTGCCAGCAGCCAAGGGGGACTTCAAGAGACCCAGTACTTC. Amino acids: CASSQGGLQETQYF.

Only one count was recorded for this clone. V is TRBV15 and J is TRBJ2-1, with a tentative D call TRBD2 (5 bases). V was cut by 3 bases and J by 2 bases, with 17 bases left in between. Germline loops: CDR1 LNHNV, CDR2 YYDKDF (reference sequence). This CDR3 is 17 amino acids long. DNA for the CDR3: TGTGCCACCAGCAGTGCGGGCCAGGCCCCCACCTACAATGAGCAGTTCTTC. Residues: CATSSAGQAPTYNEQFF.

This sequence joins TRBV25-1 and TRBJ2-3; D is possibly TRBD1 (5 bases). CDR3 length: 14 residues. Trimming took 7 bases from V and 5 from J, leaving 16 bases between them. Looked up from germline, CDR1 is MGHDK and CDR2 is SYGVNS. The CDR3: CASTSGRAVDTQYF. The CDR3 coding sequence is TGTGCCAGCACATCCGGCAGGGCGGTAGATACGCAGTATTTT.

This clone was observed a single time. The rearrangement uses TRBV7-9 and TRBJ2-5, with D perhaps TRBD1 (6 bases). Germline lookup yields CDR1 SEHNR and CDR2 FQNEAQ (reference sequence). V lost 5 bases, J lost 4 bases, and 14 bases lay in between. The CDR3 contains 14 residues. CDR3 nucleotides: TGTGCCAGCAGCCCGAGAACAGGGATAGAGACCCAGTACTTC. Its protein is CASSPRTGIETQYF.

Concerning this clone itself: The junction departs from germline at one end; a sequencing error may be responsible. The V call is TRBV2, the J call TRBJ2-7, with unresolved D. The CDR3 runs to 13 residues. Germline V gene lookup returns CDR1 SNHLY and CDR2 FYNNEI. The CDR3 sequence: CASIEGVAYEQYF. The DNA of the CDR3 is TGTGCCAGCATTGAAGGAGTAGCCTACGAGCAGTACTTC.

This clone was counted a single time. The V and J genes are TRBV28 and TRBJ2-3; D not resolved. Trimming cost V 6 bases and J 7 bases, with 11 bases left between them. Per the germline V gene, CDR1 is MDHEN and CDR2 is SYDVKM. This CDR3 region has 12 residues. The CDR3 here is CASRNAANTQYF. Here the CDR3 DNA reads TGTGCCAGCAGGAACGCCGCGAATACGCAGTATTTT.

The genes are TRBV11-3 and TRBJ2-2; 7 bases match TRBD1. The germline V gene encodes CDR1 SGHNT and CDR2 YENEEA. V lost 5 bases to trimming and J lost 6 bases; unmatched junction nucleotides: 3. The CDR3 is 13 amino acids. The chain's CDR3 is CASSATGAGELFF. The CDR3 region has the DNA TGTGCCAGCAGCGCTACAGGGGCCGGGGAGCTGTTTTTT.

The rearrangement joins TRBV25-1 to TRBJ2-1, with TRBD1 identical over 10 bases. The CDR3 covers 15 residues. Germline lookup yields CDR1 MGHDK and CDR2 SYGVNS. The trim removed 3 bases at V and 5 bases at J, leaving 4 bases unmatched. The CDR3 loop is CASSDSGTGDNEQFF. In nucleotides, the CDR3 is TGTGCCAGCAGTGATAGTGGGACAGGGGACAATGAGCAGTTCTTC.

The chain uses TRBV14 and TRBJ2-3; 7 bases match TRBD1. V dropped 1 base and J dropped 2; count of bases not matched to a gene: 15. The CDR3 runs 19 residues. Germline CDR1 is SGHDN and CDR2 is FVKESK. For the CDR3, the DNA is TGTGCCAGCAGCCAAGTAACGACAGGGCGTCATACCCTCACAGATACGCAGTATTTT. The encoded protein is CASSQVTTGRHTLTDTQYF.

The V call is TRBV7-2, the J call TRBJ2-7, with 8 bases identical to TRBD2. The trim removed 2 bases at V and 2 bases at J, leaving 2 bases unmatched. The CDR3 has 14 amino acids. The germline CDR1 and CDR2 sequences are SGHTA and FQGNSA. The CDR3 DNA reads TGTGCCAGCAGCTTAACTAGCGGACCCTACGAGCAGTACTTC. Residues: CASSLTSGPYEQYF.

The rearrangement uses TRBV7-3 and TRBJ2-1; maybe TRBD2 (6 bases). The CDR3 sequence is 16 residues long. From germline, CDR1 is SGHTA and CDR2 FQGTGA. Trimming stripped 0 bases from V and 5 bases from J, with 14 bases between. In nucleotides, the CDR3 is TGTGCCAGCAGCTTAACGAGGGTTAGCGGCCACAATGAGCAGTTCTTC. Encoded protein: CASSLTRVSGHNEQFF.

The chain has TRBV14 and TRBJ1-1; 8 bases line up with TRBD1. Trimming cost V 4 bases and J 5 bases; bases outside gene matches: 9. The germline V gene encodes CDR1 SGHDN and CDR2 FVKESK. CDR3 size: 15 residues. In DNA form, the CDR3 reads TGTGCCAGCAGCCTCACGACAGGGGCGGGTACTGAAGCTTTCTTT. As protein: CASSLTTGAGTEAFF.

The chain carries TRBV5-1 and TRBJ2-3, with 9 bases matching TRBD1. The CDR3 covers 14 residues. CDR1 is SGHRS and CDR2 is YFSETQ in the germline V gene. With V trimmed by 2 bases and J by 4 bases, 2 bases remained unmatched. In DNA, the CDR3 is TGCGCCAGCAGCTTACAGGGGGCCGCAGATACGCAGTATTTT. Its translation: CASSLQGAADTQYF.

The chain employs TRBV7-9 and TRBJ1-1; 8 bases match TRBD1. This CDR3 comprises 16 residues. The J segment lost 4 bases and the V segment lost 4 bases, leaving 11 bases of the junction unmatched. From germline, CDR1 is SEHNR and CDR2 FQNEAQ (reference sequence). Here the CDR3 reads CASSSQGQGASTEAFF. For the CDR3, the DNA is TGTGCCAGCAGCTCCCAGGGGCAGGGGGCGTCCACTGAAGCTTTCTTT. Looking up the rest from reference TRBV7-9 and TRBJ1-1 gives the full variable domain: DTGVSQNPRHKITKRGQNVTFRCDPISEHNRLYWYRQTLGQGPEFLTYFQNEAQLEKSRLLSDRFSAERPKGSFSTLEIQRTEQGDSAMYLCASSSQGQGASTEAFFGQGTRLTVV.

The chain combines TRBV2 with TRBJ2-7; TRBD2 matches at 11 bases. Germline trimming cut 6 bases from V and 5 bases from J; bases unmatched to any gene: 6. The CDR3 runs 14 residues. Germline V lookup: CDR1 SNHLY, CDR2 FYNNEI. The CDR3 nucleotides are TGTGCCAGCAGACTGACTAGCGGGATCGACGAGCAGTACTTC. This translates into CASRLTSGIDEQYF.

The V and J genes are TRBV7-8 and TRBJ2-7; 8 nucleotides line up with TRBD2. From germline, CDR1 is SGHVS and CDR2 FQNEAQ. The CDR3 is 16 residues long. Germline trimming cut 5 bases from V and 5 bases from J; bases unmatched to any gene: 14. Here the CDR3 reads CASSQPSVAGSNEQYF. The CDR3 region has the DNA TGTGCCAGCAGCCAGCCGTCGGTAGCGGGATCCAACGAGCAGTACTTC. Full variable domain (outside the CDR3, taken from reference TRBV7-8 and TRBJ2-7): GAGVSQSPRYKVAKRGQDVALRCDPISGHVSLFWYQQALGQGPEFLTYFQNEAQLDKSGLPSDRFFAERPEGSVSTLKIQRTQQEDSAVYLCASSQPSVAGSNEQYFGPGTRLTVT.

The chain is built from TRBV7-8 and TRBJ2-1, with D perhaps matching TRBD2 (6 bases). The CDR3 totals 14 residues. CDR1 is SGHVS, CDR2 FQNEAQ, per germline. Trimming took 5 bases from V and 9 from J, leaving 17 bases between them. The CDR3 region has the DNA TGTGCCAGCAGCCGTAGGGACTCCTGGAGTGAGCAGTTCTTC. Translated, it gives CASSRRDSWSEQFF. Looking up the rest from reference TRBV7-8 and TRBJ2-1 gives the full variable domain: GAGVSQSPRYKVAKRGQDVALRCDPISGHVSLFWYQQALGQGPEFLTYFQNEAQLDKSGLPSDRFFAERPEGSVSTLKIQRTQQEDSAVYLCASSRRDSWSEQFFGPGTRLTVL.

The V and J genes are TRBV30 and TRBJ2-5; D is uncertain. Germline values: CDR1 GTSNPN, CDR2 SVGIG (reference sequence). Between the trimmed V and J ends, which lost 4 bases and 5 bases, there was a span of 11 bases. The CDR3 covers 12 residues. CDR3 sequence: CAWTPGAETQYF. The CDR3 DNA follows: TGTGCCTGGACCCCCGGAGCGGAGACCCAGTACTTC. Full variable domain (rest looked up from reference TRBV30 and TRBJ2-5): SQTIHQWPATLVQPVGSPLSLECTVEGTSNPNLYWYRQAAGRGLQLLFYSVGIGQISSEVPQNLSASRPQDRQFILSSKKLLLSDSGFYLCAWTPGAETQYFGPGTRLLVL.

This rearrangement joins TRBV30 to TRBJ2-3; no clear D. Trimming took off 3 bases at V and 3 bases at J, with 13 bases between the two ends. Germline assignment: CDR1 GTSNPN and CDR2 SVGIG (reference sequence). The CDR3 extends over 14 amino acids. The CDR3 nucleotides are TGTGCCTGGAGAATCGGAGTTGGTACAGATACGCAGTATTTT. It specifies CAWRIGVGTDTQYF.

The V call is TRBV11-2, the J call TRBJ2-7, with 9 bases fitting TRBD1. V gave up 2 bases and J gave up 3 bases; unmatched junction bases: 2. Germline V gives CDR1 SGHAT, CDR2 FQNNGV. The CDR3 is made up of 14 amino acids. For the CDR3, the DNA is TGTGCCAGCAGCTTAAGGGGACAGGGCTACGAGCAGTACTTC. Encoded protein: CASSLRGQGYEQYF.

The chain recombines TRBV29-1 with TRBJ1-2; TRBD1 is a possible D gene (5 bases). This CDR3 contains 14 residues. Trimming shortened V by 3 bases and J by 4 bases, and 15 bases separated the two germline ends. Per germline, CDR1 SQVTM and CDR2 ANQGSEA. DNA of the CDR3: TGCAGCGTTGACAGGGAGGTGGGAGCCTATGGCTACACCTTC. This codes for CSVDREVGAYGYTF.